Each of the 28 T cell receptor beta chains below was sequenced from the same sample in a study of blood T cell repertoires in COVID-19. Libraries were prepared by immunoSEQ multiplex PCR; TCRdb keeps only in-frame clonotypes and omits some of them. The sample consists of 250,000 or so clones, 80% to 90% of them appearing once. Material for sequencing was PBMCs or T cells enriched from blood (not recorded which). These receptors all stem from a man aged 45-65 years who had been exposed to COVID-19.

The chain is built from TRBV10-3 and TRBJ2-7; 9 bases are shared with TRBD2. CDR3 length: 14 residues. Germline V gene sequence: CDR1 ENHRY, CDR2 SYGVKD. J was trimmed by 3 bases and V by 3 bases; bases with no gene match: 3. CDR3 loop: CAISEGTSLYEQYF. The DNA for the CDR3 is TGTGCCATCAGTGAAGGGACTAGCCTCTACGAGCAGTACTTC.

In this sample, this clone turned up a few times. Distinct nucleotide sequences in the sample also encode this CDR3. J is TRBJ1-2 and V is TRBV28; tentative D call: TRBD1 (5 bases). The germline gives CDR1 MDHEN, CDR2 SYDVKM. CDR3 size: 12 residues. V lost 3 bases, J lost 4 bases, and 6 bases lay in between. CDR3 DNA: TGTGCCAGCAGTTTGGGGGGCTATGGCTACACCTTC. Residues: CASSLGGYGYTF.

V and J are TRBV29-1 and TRBJ2-3; 10 bases fit TRBD1. Germline V gives CDR1 SQVTM, CDR2 ANQGSEA. This CDR3 is built from 14 residues. J was trimmed by 3 bases and V by 8 bases; bases with no gene match: 8. The chain's CDR3 is CSSTGTGETDTQYF. DNA of the CDR3: TGCAGCTCCACCGGGACAGGGGAAACAGATACGCAGTATTTT.

The J gene is TRBJ2-5, the V gene TRBV19; the D gene is possibly TRBD1 (5 bases). This CDR3 spans 14 amino acids. Germline V gene lookup returns CDR1 LNHDA and CDR2 SQIVND (reference sequence). V was clipped by 4 bases and J by 1 base, with 10 bases between them. The CDR3 bases are TGTGCCAGTAGTAGGAGACAGACCCAAGAGACCCAGTACTTC. As protein: CASSRRQTQETQYF.

The gene calls are TRBV5-1 and TRBJ2-5; 11 bases match TRBD2. Trimming at V came to 0 bases and at J to 1 base, leaving 5 bases not matched to a gene. This CDR3 contains 17 residues. CDR1 and CDR2 from the germline V gene are SGHRS and YFSETQ. The CDR3 protein is CASSLGLAGGIQETQYF. CDR3 coding DNA: TGCGCCAGCAGCTTGGGGCTAGCGGGAGGTATCCAAGAGACCCAGTACTTC.

The rearrangement uses TRBV7-3 and TRBJ2-7; tentative D call: TRBD2 (7 bases). The germline CDR1 and CDR2 sequences are SGHTA and FQGTGA. V lost 3 bases to trimming and J lost 6 bases, with 12 bases between them. This CDR3 region has 13 residues. The CDR3 sequence is CASSLLAGAEQYF. DNA for the CDR3: TGTGCCAGCAGCTTGCTCGCGGGGGCCGAGCAGTACTTC.

This chain links TRBV19 with TRBJ2-1; tentatively, D is TRBD2 (5 bases). Trimming took 3 bases from V and 6 from J, leaving 12 bases between them. Germline V gives CDR1 LNHDA, CDR2 SQIVND (reference sequence). There are 14 residues in the CDR3. The CDR3 bases are TGTGCCAGTAGTATTGGGGAGTTTCTCAATGAGCAGTTCTTC. Protein sequence: CASSIGEFLNEQFF.

This rearrangement joins TRBV28 to TRBJ1-4; possibly TRBD1 for D (6 bases). The germline V gene encodes CDR1 MDHEN and CDR2 SYDVKM. The CDR3 length is 16 residues. V was shortened by 4 bases and J by 7 bases, with 19 bases between the two germline ends. This CDR3 is CASSSQQGRLGEKLFF. The DNA for the CDR3 is TGTGCCAGCAGTTCCCAACAGGGACGGTTGGGTGAAAAACTGTTTTTT.

V usage is TRBV7-2 and J usage is TRBJ1-1; maybe TRBD1 (5 bases). Trimming took off 3 bases at V and 8 bases at J, with 16 bases between the two ends. Germline CDR1 reads SGHTA; CDR2 reads FQGNSA. This CDR3 contains 14 residues. The chain's CDR3 is CASSLMGTEGEAFF. For the CDR3, the DNA is TGTGCCAGCAGCTTGATGGGGACGGAGGGGGAAGCTTTCTTT.

This chain uses TRBV2 with TRBJ1-2; D is uncertain. This CDR3 has 13 amino acids. Trimming removed 8 bases from V and 8 bases from J, with 18 bases in between. From germline, CDR1 is SNHLY and CDR2 FYNNEI. CDR3 in DNA: TGTGCCAGCCTCTTGTTCCCCGAGCTCGGCTACACCTTC. Translated, it gives CASLLFPELGYTF. Filled out from reference TRBV2 and TRBJ1-2, the complete variable domain reads EPEVTQTPSHQVTQMGQEVILRCVPISNHLYFYWYRQILGQKVEFLVSFYNNEISEKSEIFDDQFSVERPDGSNFTLKIRSTKLEDSAMYFCASLLFPELGYTFGSGTRLTVV.

The rearrangement uses TRBV12-3 or TRBV12-4 and TRBJ1-2; D is ambiguous. V lost 4 bases and J 8 bases, leaving 14 bases between the germline ends. The length of the CDR3 is 13 residues. The CDR3 is CASSSTLTWGYTF. CDR3 sequence (DNA): TGTGCCAGCAGTTCCACCTTAACTTGGGGCTACACCTTC.

This rearrangement joins TRBV5-6 to TRBJ1-5; 9 bases line up with TRBD1. V lost 4 bases and J lost 5; bases outside the gene matches: 10. The germline CDR1 and CDR2 sequences are SGHDT and YYEEEE. The CDR3 consists of 16 residues. DNA for the CDR3: TGTGCCAGCAGCCTCACAGGGGGCAAGAGTGATCAGCCCCAGCATTTT. Translating it yields CASSLTGGKSDQPQHF.

The genes are TRBV11-3 and TRBJ1-2, with 9 bases that match TRBD1. CDR3 length: 15 amino acids. Germline lookup yields CDR1 SGHNT and CDR2 YENEEA. The junction had 6 bases not matched to a gene; V was cut back by 4 bases and J by 3 bases. The CDR3 coding sequence is TGTGCCAGCAGCTCCGTGGGACAGGGAGACTATGGCTACACCTTC. It codes for CASSSVGQGDYGYTF.

The chain carries TRBV6-6 and TRBJ2-1, with 10 bases that match TRBD1. This CDR3 has 13 residues. The V and J ends lost 6 bases and 8 bases, in that order; junction bases with no gene match: 4. Looked up from germline, CDR1 is MNHNY and CDR2 is SVGAGI (reference sequence). Here the CDR3 reads CASSRDRGYEQFF. The CDR3 nucleotides read TGTGCCAGCAGCCGGGACAGGGGTTATGAGCAGTTCTTC.

The V gene is TRBV30, the J gene TRBJ1-2; tentative D call: TRBD1 (6 bases). Germline lookup yields CDR1 GTSNPN and CDR2 SVGIG (reference sequence). With 6 bases removed from V and 7 bases from J, the gap between germline ends came to 18 bases. The CDR3 runs to 13 residues. The CDR3, as DNA: TGTGCCTGTCTCACGGGGGGGCGGCTTGGCTACACCTTC. Translated, it gives CACLTGGRLGYTF.

The chain carries TRBV7-9 and TRBJ1-6, with D possibly matching TRBD1 (5 bases). There are 17 residues in the CDR3. Germline loops: CDR1 SEHNR, CDR2 FQNEAQ (reference sequence). The V and J ends lost 4 bases and 0 bases respectively, with 13 bases between them. CDR3: CASSSWGASSYNSPLHF. The CDR3 DNA is TGTGCCAGCAGCTCCTGGGGCGCTAGCTCCTATAATTCACCCCTCCACTTT.

The V call is TRBV7-9, the J call TRBJ1-1; 11 bases are a match to TRBD1. The CDR3 consists of 16 residues. Germline assignment: CDR1 SEHNR and CDR2 FQNEAQ (reference sequence). Losses at the gene ends were 3 bases for V and 5 bases for J; bases not matched to a gene: 8. The CDR3 coding sequence is TGTGCCAGCAGCTTCCCGGACAGGGGGCGGGGTACTGAAGCTTTCTTT. It yields the protein CASSFPDRGRGTEAFF.

This clone was seen once. V usage is TRBV21-1 and J usage is TRBJ1-5. TRBV21-1 is classified as a pseudogene. The CDR3 totals 17 residues. The CDR3 region is CASSKALSGGCTQPQHF. CDR3 nucleotides: TGTGCCAGCAGCAAAGCGCTATCCGGGGGTTGCACTCAGCCCCAGCATTTT.

The chain joins TRBV14 to TRBJ2-5; 7 nucleotides agree with TRBD2. The CDR3 runs 14 residues. Germline V gives CDR1 SGHDN, CDR2 FVKESK. V trimming: 2 bases; J trimming: 9 bases; junction bases outside the gene matches: 9. CDR3 DNA sequence: TGTGCCAGCAGCCAAACAGCGGGGCCGGGGCCCCAGTACTTC. Protein product: CASSQTAGPGPQYF.

The chain is built from TRBV21-1 and TRBJ2-7; the table's D gene call, TRBD1, was not cross checked with the DNA. TRBV21-1 is given as a pseudogene. CDR3 length: 15 amino acids. CDR3 nucleotide sequence: TGTGCCATCGAGCCCCGGGACAGGGGCTCCTACGAGCAGTACGTC. Amino acids: CAIEPRDRGSYEQYV.

This chain links TRBV5-1 with TRBJ1-3; a weak D match, TRBD1 (6 bases). Germline values: CDR1 SGHRS, CDR2 YFSETQ. The CDR3 is 15 amino acids. Trimming removed 3 bases at V and 2 bases at J, with 12 bases between. CDR3 region: CASSSAGVAGNTIYF. Here the CDR3 DNA reads TGCGCCAGCAGCTCAGCAGGGGTGGCTGGAAACACCATATATTTT.

The chain links TRBV6-5 to TRBJ2-1, with 8 bases lining up with TRBD2. J lost 3 bases, V lost 5 bases, and 6 bases had no gene match. The CDR3 is 15 residues long. From germline, CDR1 is MNHEY and CDR2 SVGAGI. Here the CDR3 reads CASSPGTSRYNEQFF. The CDR3 DNA reads as TGTGCCAGCAGTCCCGGGACTAGTCGCTACAATGAGCAGTTCTTC.

The chain recombines TRBV7-8 with TRBJ1-1; TRBD1 is a possible D gene (5 bases). This CDR3 is built from 13 residues. V was pared by 3 bases and J by 1 base, with 6 bases between. CDR1 SGHVS and CDR2 FQNEAQ come from the germline V gene. The CDR3, as DNA: TGTGCCAGCAGCTTCCAGGGGAACACTGAAGCTTTCTTT. Its protein is CASSFQGNTEAFF. The full variable domain, completed using reference TRBV7-8 and TRBJ1-1, is GAGVSQSPRYKVAKRGQDVALRCDPISGHVSLFWYQQALGQGPEFLTYFQNEAQLDKSGLPSDRFFAERPEGSVSTLKIQRTQQEDSAVYLCASSFQGNTEAFFGQGTRLTVV.

This clone came up once. The chain employs TRBV5-1 and TRBJ1-3, with D hard to call. Trimming left V 4 bases short and J 0 bases short, with 14 bases between. Germline CDR1 is SGHRS and CDR2 is YFSETQ. The CDR3 runs 16 residues. The CDR3 DNA is TGCGCCAGCAGCCCAGCATTGGGGAGCTCTGGAAACACCATATATTTT. As protein: CASSPALGSSGNTIYF.

The V and J genes are TRBV7-2 and TRBJ1-6, with 7 bases matching TRBD1. Germline loops: CDR1 SGHTA, CDR2 FQGNSA. The CDR3 spans 16 residues. V lost 5 bases and J lost 8; bases outside the gene matches: 12. Here the CDR3 DNA reads TGTGCCAGCAGCCCGGAACCGACAGGGTCCTATTCACCCCTCCACTTT. It specifies CASSPEPTGSYSPLHF.

The rearrangement uses TRBV5-4 and TRBJ1-1; D is perhaps TRBD1 (5 bases). Germline CDR1 and CDR2: SGHNT and YYREEE (reference sequence). This CDR3 comprises 17 residues. V lost 5 bases and J 3 bases, leaving 23 bases between the germline ends. The CDR3 sequence is CASRLSPFRGIHTEAFF. For the CDR3, the DNA is TGTGCCAGCAGATTATCCCCGTTCCGGGGGATACACACTGAAGCTTTCTTT.

This sequence joins TRBV24-1 and TRBJ2-1, with 13 bases lining up with TRBD2. This CDR3 is 19 amino acids long. The V gene's germline CDR1 is KGHDR and CDR2 SFDVKD. J lost 0 bases, V lost 3 bases, and 7 bases had no gene match. This CDR3 is CATSDPWTSGGSSYNEQFF. The DNA of the CDR3 is TGTGCCACCAGTGATCCTTGGACTAGCGGGGGTAGCTCCTACAATGAGCAGTTCTTC.

This clone was found a few times. Here the CDR3 reads CASRQGRSGSYNEQFF. CDR3 bases: TGTGCCAGCAGACAGGGTAGAAGCGGGAGTTACAATGAGCAGTTCTTC. The genes are TRBV2 and TRBJ2-1, with TRBD2 identical over 8 bases. The germline V gene has CDR1 SNHLY and CDR2 FYNNEI. This CDR3 spans 16 amino acids. J lost 4 bases, V lost 6 bases, and 11 bases had no gene match. Filled out from reference TRBV2 and TRBJ2-1, the complete variable domain reads EPEVTQTPSHQVTQMGQEVILRCVPISNHLYFYWYRQILGQKVEFLVSFYNNEISEKSEIFDDQFSVERPDGSNFTLKIRSTKLEDSAMYFCASRQGRSGSYNEQFFGPGTRLTVL.